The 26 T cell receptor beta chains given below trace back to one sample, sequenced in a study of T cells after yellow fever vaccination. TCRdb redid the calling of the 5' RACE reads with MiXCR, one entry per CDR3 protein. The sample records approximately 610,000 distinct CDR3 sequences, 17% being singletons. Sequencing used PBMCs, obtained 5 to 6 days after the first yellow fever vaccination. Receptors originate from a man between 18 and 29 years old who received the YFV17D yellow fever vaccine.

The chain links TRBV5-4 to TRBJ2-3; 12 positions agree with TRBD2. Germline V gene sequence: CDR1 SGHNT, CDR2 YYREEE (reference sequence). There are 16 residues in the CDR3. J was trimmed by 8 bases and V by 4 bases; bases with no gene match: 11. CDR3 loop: CASSHRTSGDLGTQYF. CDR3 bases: TGTGCCAGCAGCCATCGGACTAGCGGGGATCTAGGTACGCAGTATTTT.

The CDR3 sequence is CASSVDSRGAEKTQYF. In nucleotides, the CDR3 is TGTGCCAGCAGCGTAGATTCTAGGGGGGCCGAGAAGACCCAGTACTTC. The chain combines TRBV9 with TRBJ2-5; D tentatively reads TRBD1 or TRBD2 (6 bases each). In germline, CDR1 is SGDLS, CDR2 YYNGEE. The CDR3 length is 16 residues. Trimming took 0 bases from V and 6 from J, leaving 18 bases between them.

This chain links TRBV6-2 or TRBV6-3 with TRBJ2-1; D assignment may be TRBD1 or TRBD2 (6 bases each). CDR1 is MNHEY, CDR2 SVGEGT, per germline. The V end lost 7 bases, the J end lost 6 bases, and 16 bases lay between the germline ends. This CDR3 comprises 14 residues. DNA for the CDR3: TGTGCCAGCAACGGGGGCGGTCGAGGCAATGAGCAGTTCTTC. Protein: CASNGGGRGNEQFF.

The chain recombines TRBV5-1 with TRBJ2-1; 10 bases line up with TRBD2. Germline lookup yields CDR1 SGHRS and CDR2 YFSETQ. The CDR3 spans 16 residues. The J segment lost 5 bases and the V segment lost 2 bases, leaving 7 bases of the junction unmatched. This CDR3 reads CASSFAASGGNNEQFF. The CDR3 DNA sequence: TGCGCCAGCAGCTTTGCGGCTAGCGGGGGCAACAATGAGCAGTTCTTC.

The CDR3 DNA is TGTGCCAGCAGTTTATGGGCCAGCCTTGACTATGGCTACACCTTC. The encoded protein is CASSLWASLDYGYTF. This chain connects TRBV12-3 or TRBV12-4 to TRBJ1-2; no reliable D call. Trimming cost V 2 bases and J 3 bases, with 13 bases left between them. The CDR3 consists of 15 residues.

In nucleotides, the CDR3 is TGTGCCAGCAGCCAAGATGGGCCGGCCGCCGGGGCACAAGAGACCCAGTACTTC. Translation gives CASSQDGPAAGAQETQYF. The chain uses TRBV3-1 and TRBJ2-5; D may be TRBD1 or TRBD2 (5 bases each). The CDR3 runs 18 residues. Germline V CDR1 and CDR2: LGHDT, YNNKEL (reference sequence). V lost 0 bases and J lost 2, with 19 bases in between.

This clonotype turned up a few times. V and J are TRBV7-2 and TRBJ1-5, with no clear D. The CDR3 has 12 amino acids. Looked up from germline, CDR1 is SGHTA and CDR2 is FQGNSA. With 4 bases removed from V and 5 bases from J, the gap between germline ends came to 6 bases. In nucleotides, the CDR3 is TGTGCCAGCAGCTCCCTGTATCAGCCCCAGCATTTT. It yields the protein CASSSLYQPQHF. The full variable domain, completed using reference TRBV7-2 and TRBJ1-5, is GAGVSQSPSNKVTEKGKDVELRCDPISGHTALYWYRQSLGQGLEFLIYFQGNSAPDKSGLPSDRFSAERTGGSVSTLTIQRTQQEDSAVYLCASSSLYQPQHFGDGTRLSIL.

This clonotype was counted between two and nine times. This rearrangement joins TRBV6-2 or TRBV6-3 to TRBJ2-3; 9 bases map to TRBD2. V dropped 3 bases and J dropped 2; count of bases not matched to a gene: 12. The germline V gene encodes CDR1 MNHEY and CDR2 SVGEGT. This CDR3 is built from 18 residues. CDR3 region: CASSYSVERGANTDTQYF. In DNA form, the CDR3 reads TGTGCCAGCAGTTATAGCGTCGAGCGGGGGGCCAACACAGATACGCAGTATTTT.

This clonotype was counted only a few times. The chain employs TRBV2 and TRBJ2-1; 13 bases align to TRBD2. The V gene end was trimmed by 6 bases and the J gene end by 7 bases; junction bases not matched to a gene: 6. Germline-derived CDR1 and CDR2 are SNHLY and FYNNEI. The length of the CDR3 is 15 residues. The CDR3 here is CASRGLAGRGNEQFF. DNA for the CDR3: TGTGCCAGCAGGGGACTAGCGGGGAGGGGGAATGAGCAGTTCTTC.

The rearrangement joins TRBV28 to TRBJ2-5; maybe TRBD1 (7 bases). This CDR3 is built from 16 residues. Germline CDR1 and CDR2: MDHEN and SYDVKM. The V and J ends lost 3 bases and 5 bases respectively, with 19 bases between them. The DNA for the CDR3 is TGTGCCAGCAGTTTCGGGGACAGTTGGGAGGTTGAGACCCAGTACTTC. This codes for CASSFGDSWEVETQYF.

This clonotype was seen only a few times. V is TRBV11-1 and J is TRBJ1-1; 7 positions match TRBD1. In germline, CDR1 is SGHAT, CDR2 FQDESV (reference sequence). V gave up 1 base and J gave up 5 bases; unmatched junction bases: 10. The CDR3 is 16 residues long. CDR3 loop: CASSLGEGTARTEAFF. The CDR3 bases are TGTGCCAGCAGCTTAGGAGAGGGGACAGCGCGGACTGAAGCTTTCTTT.

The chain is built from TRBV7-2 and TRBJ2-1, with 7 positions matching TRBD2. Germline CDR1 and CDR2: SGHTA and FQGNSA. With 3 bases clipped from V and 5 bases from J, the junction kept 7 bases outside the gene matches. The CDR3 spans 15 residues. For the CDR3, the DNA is TGTGCCAGCAGCTTTCGTTCCGCGGGGGACAATGAGCAGTTCTTC. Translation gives CASSFRSAGDNEQFF.

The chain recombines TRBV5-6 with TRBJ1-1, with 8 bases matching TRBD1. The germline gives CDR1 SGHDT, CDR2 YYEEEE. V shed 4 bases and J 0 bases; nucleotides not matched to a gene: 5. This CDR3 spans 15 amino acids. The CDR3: CASSASRGLNTEAFF. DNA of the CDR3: TGTGCCAGCAGCGCCTCCAGGGGGCTGAACACTGAAGCTTTCTTT.

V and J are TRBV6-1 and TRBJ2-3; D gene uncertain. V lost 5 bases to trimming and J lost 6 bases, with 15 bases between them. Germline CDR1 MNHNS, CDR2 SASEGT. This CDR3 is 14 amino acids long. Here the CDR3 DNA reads TGTGCCAGCAGTCCCCTTGGCCCGGCGGATACGCAGTATTTT. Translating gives CASSPLGPADTQYF.

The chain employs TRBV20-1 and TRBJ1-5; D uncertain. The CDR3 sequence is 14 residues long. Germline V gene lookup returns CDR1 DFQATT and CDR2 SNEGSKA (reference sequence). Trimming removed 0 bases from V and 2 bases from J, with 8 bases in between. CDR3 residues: CSARDIAGNQPQHF. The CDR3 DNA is TGCAGTGCTAGAGATATTGCTGGCAATCAGCCCCAGCATTTT.

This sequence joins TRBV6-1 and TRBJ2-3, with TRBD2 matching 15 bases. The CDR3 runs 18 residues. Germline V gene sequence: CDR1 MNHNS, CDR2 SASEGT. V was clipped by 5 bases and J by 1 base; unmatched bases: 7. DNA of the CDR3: TGTGCCAGCAGTCGGACTAGCGGGGGGGTTTTGGGCACAGATACGCAGTATTTT. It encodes CASSRTSGGVLGTDTQYF.

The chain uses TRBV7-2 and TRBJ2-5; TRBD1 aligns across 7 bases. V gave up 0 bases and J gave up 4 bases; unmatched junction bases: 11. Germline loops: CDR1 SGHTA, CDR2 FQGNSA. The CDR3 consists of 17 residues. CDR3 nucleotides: TGTGCCAGCAGCTTAGCGCAGGGGGTAGCCCGCGCAGAGACCCAGTACTTC. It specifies CASSLAQGVARAETQYF.

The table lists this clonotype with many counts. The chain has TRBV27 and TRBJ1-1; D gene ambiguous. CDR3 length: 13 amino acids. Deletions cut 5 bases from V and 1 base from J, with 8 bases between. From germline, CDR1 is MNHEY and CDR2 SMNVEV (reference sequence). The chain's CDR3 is CASSIAKNTEAFF. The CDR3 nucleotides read TGTGCCAGCAGTATTGCAAAGAACACTGAAGCTTTCTTT.

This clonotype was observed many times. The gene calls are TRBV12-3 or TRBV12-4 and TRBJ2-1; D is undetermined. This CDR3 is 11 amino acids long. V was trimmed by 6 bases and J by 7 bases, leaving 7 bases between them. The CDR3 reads CASSLINEQFF. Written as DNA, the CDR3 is TGTGCCAGCAGCTTAATAAATGAGCAGTTCTTC.

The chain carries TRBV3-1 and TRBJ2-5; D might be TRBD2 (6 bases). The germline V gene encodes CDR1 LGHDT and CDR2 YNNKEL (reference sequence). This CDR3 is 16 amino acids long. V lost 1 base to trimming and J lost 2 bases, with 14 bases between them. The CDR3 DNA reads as TGTGCCAGCAGCCAAGGCCTTGGGACTCGACAAGAGACCCAGTACTTC. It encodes CASSQGLGTRQETQYF.

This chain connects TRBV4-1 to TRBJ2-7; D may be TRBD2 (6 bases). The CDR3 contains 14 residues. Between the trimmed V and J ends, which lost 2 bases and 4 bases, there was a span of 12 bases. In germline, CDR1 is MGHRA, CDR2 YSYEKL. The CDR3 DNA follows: TGCGCCAGCAGCCAACCGGGACTCAGATACGAGCAGTACTTC. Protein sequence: CASSQPGLRYEQYF.

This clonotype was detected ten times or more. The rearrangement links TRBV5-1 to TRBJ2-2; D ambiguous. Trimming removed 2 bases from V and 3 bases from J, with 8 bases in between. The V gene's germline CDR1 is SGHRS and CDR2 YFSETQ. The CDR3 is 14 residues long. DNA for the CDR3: TGCGCCAGCAGCTTAGACCGATACACCGGGGAGCTGTTTTTT. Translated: CASSLDRYTGELFF.

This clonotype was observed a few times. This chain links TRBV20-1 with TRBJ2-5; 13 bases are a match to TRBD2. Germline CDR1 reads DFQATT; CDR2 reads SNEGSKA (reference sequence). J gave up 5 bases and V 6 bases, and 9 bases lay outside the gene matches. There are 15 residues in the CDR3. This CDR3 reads CSAPPLAGGRETQYF. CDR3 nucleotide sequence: TGCAGTGCGCCGCCACTAGCGGGGGGGCGGGAGACCCAGTACTTC.

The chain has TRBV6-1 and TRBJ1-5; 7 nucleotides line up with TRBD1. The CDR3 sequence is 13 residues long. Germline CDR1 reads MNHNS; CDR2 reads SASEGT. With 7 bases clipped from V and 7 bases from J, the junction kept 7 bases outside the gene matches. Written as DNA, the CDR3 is TGTGCCAGCATGCAGGGGGGTTGGCAGCCCCAGCATTTT. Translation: CASMQGGWQPQHF.

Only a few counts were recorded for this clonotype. CDR3 in amino acids: CASSPGAPARYEQYF. The CDR3 DNA is TGTGCCAGCAGTCCCGGGGCCCCGGCTCGCTACGAGCAGTACTTC. This chain connects TRBV12-3 or TRBV12-4 to TRBJ2-7, with D perhaps matching TRBD1 or TRBD2 (5 bases each). Trimming took 5 bases from V and 3 from J, leaving 17 bases between them. CDR3 length: 15 residues.

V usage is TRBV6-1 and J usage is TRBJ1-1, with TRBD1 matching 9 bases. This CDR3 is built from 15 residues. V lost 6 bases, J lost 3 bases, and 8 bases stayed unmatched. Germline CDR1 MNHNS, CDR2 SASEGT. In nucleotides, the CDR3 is TGTGCCAGCAGGGCGATGACAGGGGGGGACACTGAAGCTTTCTTT. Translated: CASRAMTGGDTEAFF.